This entry lists 17 T cell receptor beta chains sequenced from one sample in a study of blood T cell repertoires in COVID-19. Sequencing was performed with immunoSEQ multiplex PCR; in TCRdb, only in-frame clones are kept and a portion is missing. The sample has more than 200,000 clones, 70% to 85% seen once. Specimen: peripheral blood. The receptors were gathered from a woman in her thirties or forties who had recovered from COVID-19.

The CDR3 DNA reads TGTGCCAGCAGCCAAGATCTTAGCGGGGGGCGAGGTGAGCAGTTCTTC. This sequence encodes CASSQDLSGGRGEQFF. V is TRBV3-1 (or the pseudogene TRBV3-2) and J is TRBJ2-1, with 10 bases aligning to TRBD2. This CDR3 has 16 amino acids. V shed 0 bases, J shed 9 bases, and the junction held 8 bases outside the gene matches. Germline CDR1 is LGHDT and CDR2 is YNNKEL (reference sequence).

This rearrangement joins TRBV7-2 to TRBJ2-7, with 10 positions matching TRBD2. Germline V gene data show CDR1 as SGHTA and CDR2 as FQGNSA. V dropped 3 bases and J dropped 7; count of bases not matched to a gene: 9. CDR3 size: 15 residues. CDR3 protein: CASSFAGAGGREQYF. The CDR3 DNA reads TGTGCCAGCAGCTTCGCGGGAGCGGGGGGGCGAGAGCAGTACTTC.

V is TRBV30 and J is TRBJ2-7, with TRBD1 identical over 8 bases. This CDR3 has 15 residues. V shed 3 bases, J shed 0 bases, and the junction held 7 bases outside the gene matches. The V gene's germline CDR1 is GTSNPN and CDR2 SVGIG (reference sequence). CDR3 DNA sequence: TGTGCCTGGAGGACCGGACAGGGCCTCTCCTACGAGCAGTACTTC. Its protein product is CAWRTGQGLSYEQYF.

The J gene is TRBJ1-6, the V gene TRBV3-1 (or the pseudogene TRBV3-2); 7 bases are shared with TRBD1. With V trimmed by 4 bases and J by 10 bases, 10 bases remained unmatched. This CDR3 comprises 15 residues. Per germline, CDR1 LGHDT and CDR2 YNNKEL (reference sequence). The CDR3 loop reads CASSPQTGFGSPLHF. CDR3 DNA sequence: TGTGCCAGCAGCCCGCAGACAGGGTTTGGGTCACCCCTCCACTTT.

The CDR3, as DNA: TGTGCCAGCAGTTTGACTCCTATAGATACGCAGTATTTT. It specifies CASSLTPIDTQYF. The chain links TRBV12-3 or TRBV12-4 to TRBJ2-3; the D is unclear. Trimming removed 3 bases from V and 5 bases from J, with 9 bases in between. The CDR3 loop spans 13 amino acids.

The chain couples TRBV10-3 to TRBJ2-5; D gene unclear. Germline lookup yields CDR1 ENHRY and CDR2 SYGVKD. The V and J ends lost 0 bases and 5 bases respectively, with 10 bases between them. CDR3 length equals 14 residues. The DNA of the CDR3 is TGTGCCATCAGTGAGTCGACTCGGCGGGAGACCCAGTACTTC. This encodes CAISESTRRETQYF.

The sample holds a few counts of this clone. The chain uses TRBV7-2 and TRBJ1-2; 7 nucleotides align to TRBD1. Looked up from germline, CDR1 is SGHTA and CDR2 is FQGNSA. This CDR3 comprises 15 residues. V gave up 5 bases and J gave up 6 bases; unmatched junction bases: 12. The CDR3 bases are TGTGCCAGCAGCGTTACCGTGACAGGGAGAGATGGCTACACCTTC. Translation gives CASSVTVTGRDGYTF. The whole variable domain, filled in from reference TRBV7-2 and TRBJ1-2, reads GAGVSQSPSNKVTEKGKDVELRCDPISGHTALYWYRQSLGQGLEFLIYFQGNSAPDKSGLPSDRFSAERTGGSVSTLTIQRTQQEDSAVYLCASSVTVTGRDGYTFGSGTRLTVV.

J is TRBJ1-1 and V is TRBV19; D uncertain. Germline CDR1 and CDR2: LNHDA and SQIVND (reference sequence). V shed 5 bases and J shed 2 bases, with 9 bases lying between them. The CDR3 runs 13 residues. This CDR3 reads CASSWAENTEAFF. In DNA, the CDR3 is TGTGCCAGTAGTTGGGCAGAAAACACTGAAGCTTTCTTT.

The chain has TRBV19 and TRBJ2-5; 9 bases align to TRBD2. From germline, CDR1 is LNHDA and CDR2 SQIVND (reference sequence). Trimming at V came to 5 bases and at J to 5 bases, leaving 6 bases not matched to a gene. The CDR3 has 14 residues. The DNA of the CDR3 is TGTGCCAGTAGTTTTAGCGGGGGCAGGGAGACCCAGTACTTC. This translates into CASSFSGGRETQYF. The entire variable domain, with the rest obtained from reference TRBV19 and TRBJ2-5, is as follows: DGGITQSPKYLFRKEGQNVTLSCEQNLNHDAMYWYRQDPGQGLRLIYYSQIVNDFQKGDIAEGYSVSREKKESFPLTVTSAQKNPTAFYLCASSFSGGRETQYFGPGTRLLVL.

This clone was seen a few times. The genes are TRBV10-3 and TRBJ1-1; D uncertain. The V end was cut by 0 bases, the J end by 8 bases, with 10 bases between. The CDR3 totals 13 residues. Germline V lookup: CDR1 ENHRY, CDR2 SYGVKD. The CDR3 spells CAISESRSEEAFF. The CDR3 bases are TGTGCCATCAGTGAGTCGAGAAGTGAAGAAGCTTTCTTT.

Written as DNA, the CDR3 is TGTGCCAGCAGTGAAGGGGCTAGCGGGGGGTCCGAGCAGTTCTTC. Residues: CASSEGASGGSEQFF. This chain uses TRBV6-1 with TRBJ2-1; TRBD2 matches at 11 bases. Looked up from germline, CDR1 is MNHNS and CDR2 is SASEGT. V shed 1 base and J 10 bases; nucleotides not matched to a gene: 6. The CDR3 is made up of 15 amino acids.

The table lists this clone with a count of one. The chain is built from TRBV5-4 and TRBJ2-3; the match to TRBD2 covers 11 bases. Trimming cost V 0 bases and J 4 bases; bases outside gene matches: 7. The CDR3 is 17 amino acids. Germline-derived CDR1 and CDR2 are SGHNT and YYREEE (reference sequence). The DNA for the CDR3 is TGTGCCAGCAGCTTGGGTAGCGGGGGGGCCCTCCCAGATACGCAGTATTTT. Its protein product is CASSLGSGGALPDTQYF.

The gene calls are TRBV7-2 and TRBJ1-1; tentative D call: TRBD1 (5 bases). V was pared by 3 bases and J by 0 bases, with 14 bases between. The CDR3 totals 16 residues. CDR1 and CDR2 (germline): SGHTA, FQGNSA. The CDR3 sequence is CASSFGAGNMNTEAFF. CDR3 nucleotide sequence: TGTGCCAGCAGCTTTGGGGCAGGGAACATGAACACTGAAGCTTTCTTT.

The gene calls are TRBV7-2 and TRBJ1-1; D unresolved. The CDR3 extends over 15 amino acids. Deletions cut 1 base from V and 6 bases from J, with 15 bases between. Germline V gene lookup returns CDR1 SGHTA and CDR2 FQGNSA. The CDR3 loop reads CASSLGAGGWPEAFF. As DNA, the CDR3 is TGTGCCAGCAGCTTAGGGGCGGGTGGATGGCCTGAAGCTTTCTTT. Combining the CDR3 with reference TRBV7-2 and TRBJ1-1 gives the whole variable domain GAGVSQSPSNKVTEKGKDVELRCDPISGHTALYWYRQSLGQGLEFLIYFQGNSAPDKSGLPSDRFSAERTGGSVSTLTIQRTQQEDSAVYLCASSLGAGGWPEAFFGQGTRLTVV.

CDR3 sequence: CASSSPGFPRAFF. CDR3 DNA: TGTGCCAGCAGTTCGCCAGGCTTTCCACGGGCTTTCTTT. The chain couples TRBV6-2 or TRBV6-3 to TRBJ1-1; D is ambiguous. V was shortened by 4 bases and J by 11 bases, with 17 bases between the two germline ends. The CDR3 is 13 amino acids. From germline, CDR1 is MNHEY and CDR2 SVGEGT.

The rearrangement joins TRBV12-3 or TRBV12-4 to TRBJ2-7; 9 positions agree with TRBD2. The CDR3 has 13 residues. After removal of 6 bases from V and 6 bases from J, the junction contained 6 bases not matched to a gene. Here the CDR3 reads CASSTGLAGEQYF. The CDR3 DNA reads as TGTGCCAGCAGCACGGGACTAGCCGGCGAGCAGTACTTC.

The chain recombines TRBV18 with TRBJ2-3, with TRBD1 matching over 7 bases. After removal of 2 bases from V and 0 bases from J, the junction contained 5 bases not matched to a gene. Germline values: CDR1 KGHSH, CDR2 LQKENI. The CDR3 spans 16 residues. CDR3 residues: CASSPDRVASTDTQYF. The CDR3 nucleotides are TGTGCCAGCTCACCAGACAGGGTTGCTAGCACAGATACGCAGTATTTT.